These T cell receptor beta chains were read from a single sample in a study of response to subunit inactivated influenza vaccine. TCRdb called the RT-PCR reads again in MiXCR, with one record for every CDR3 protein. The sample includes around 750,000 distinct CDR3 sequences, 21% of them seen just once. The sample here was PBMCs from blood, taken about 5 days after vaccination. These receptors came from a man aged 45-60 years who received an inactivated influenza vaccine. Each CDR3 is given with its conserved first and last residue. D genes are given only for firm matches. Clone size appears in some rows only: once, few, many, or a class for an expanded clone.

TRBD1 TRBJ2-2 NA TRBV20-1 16 TGCAGTGCTAGACCCATGAGGGACAGGGGCACCGGGGAGCTGTTTTTT CSARPMRDRGTGELFF
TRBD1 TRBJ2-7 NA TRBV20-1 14 TGCAGTGCTCCGGACAGGGGAGGAACGGACGAGCAGTACTTC CSAPDRGGTDEQYF
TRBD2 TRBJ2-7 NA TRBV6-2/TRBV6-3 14 TGTGCCAGCTGTCTCGGGAGGGGGTCCTACGAGCAGTACTTC CASCLGRGSYEQYF
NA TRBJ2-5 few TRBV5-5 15 TGTGCCAGCAGCTTGACCGGGGCGAGACAAGAGACCCAGTACTTC CASSLTGARQETQYF
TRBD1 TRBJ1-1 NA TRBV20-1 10 TGCAGTGCTCGCCGGGACAGAGCTTTCTTT CSARRDRAFF
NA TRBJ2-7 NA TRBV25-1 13 TGTGCCAGCAGACTTGGCGGCCTGGGTAAGCAGTACTTC CASRLGGLGKQYF
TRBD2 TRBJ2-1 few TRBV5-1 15 TGCGCCAGCAGCTTAACGCCGGGACTAGTTTATGAGCAGTTCTTC CASSLTPGLVYEQFF
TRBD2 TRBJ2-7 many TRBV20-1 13 TGCAGTGCAAACCTAGCGGGGCAATACGAGCAGTACTTC CSANLAGQYEQYF
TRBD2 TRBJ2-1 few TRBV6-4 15 TGTGCCAGCAGTGTTCTAGGCGGGGGGACGAATGAGCAGTTCTTC CASSVLGGGTNEQFF
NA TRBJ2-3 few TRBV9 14 TGTGCCAGCAGCGTACATCGTGCGATGGATACGCAGTATTTT CASSVHRAMDTQYF
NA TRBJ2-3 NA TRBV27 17 TGTGCCAGCAGTTTTGAGTTTTGGGGGCGCGGCACAGATACGCAGTATTTT CASSFEFWGRGTDTQYF
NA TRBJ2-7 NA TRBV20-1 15 TGCAGTGCTAGAGATAGGAGACAGAGCTCCTACGAGCAGTACTTC CSARDRRQSSYEQYF
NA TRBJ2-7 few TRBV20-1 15 TGCAGTGCTAGAGATCTCTTGAGGAGCTCCTACGAGCAGTACTTC CSARDLLRSSYEQYF
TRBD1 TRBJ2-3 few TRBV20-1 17 TGCAGTGCTCACCCCGCCGGTGGACAGGCTCAGGAAGATACGCAGTATTTT CSAHPAGGQAQEDTQYF
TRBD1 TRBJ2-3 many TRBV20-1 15 TGCAGTGCTGAGGGGACAGGGGGCGTAAAAGATACGCAGTATTTT CSAEGTGGVKDTQYF
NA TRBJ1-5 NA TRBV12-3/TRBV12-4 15 TGTGCCAGCAGTTCTGACAGGTTAAGCAATCAGCCCCAGCATTTT CASSSDRLSNQPQHF
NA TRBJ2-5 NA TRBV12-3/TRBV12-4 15 TGTGCCAGCAGTTCCCGCAGGGGGGGGTGGGAGACCCAGCACTTC CASSSRRGGWETQHF
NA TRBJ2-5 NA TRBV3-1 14 TGTGCCAGTCCCGGGACACGACGATGGGAGACCCAGTACTTC CASPGTRRWETQYF
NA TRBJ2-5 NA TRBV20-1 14 TGCAGTGCTCCACCACAGGGTGGGCAAGAGACCCAGTACTTC CSAPPQGGQETQYF
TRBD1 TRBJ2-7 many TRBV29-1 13 TGCAGCGTCCGGGACAGGGGAGTCTACGAGCAGTACTTC CSVRDRGVYEQYF
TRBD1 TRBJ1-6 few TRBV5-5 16 TGTGCCAGCAGCATGGCGGAGACAGGGGGGATTTCACCCCTCCACTTT CASSMAETGGISPLHF
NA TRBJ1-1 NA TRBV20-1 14 TGCAGTGCTAGGGCAGCAGGGATGAACACTGAAGCTTTCTTT CSARAAGMNTEAFF
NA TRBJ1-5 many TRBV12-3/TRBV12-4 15 TGTGCCAGCAGTTTTAGTCAGGGAGGCAATCAGCCCCAGCATTTT CASSFSQGGNQPQHF
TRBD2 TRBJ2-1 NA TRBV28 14 TGTGCCACCGGACTAGCGGGAGGGCAGAATGAGCAGTTCTTC CATGLAGGQNEQFF
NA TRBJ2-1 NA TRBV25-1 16 TGTGCCAGCAGTGAATACGATTGGGGGGGCGACAATGAGCAGTTCTTC CASSEYDWGGDNEQFF
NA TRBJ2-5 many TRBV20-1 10 TGCAGTGCTAGAGTTGAGACCCAGTACTTC CSARVETQYF
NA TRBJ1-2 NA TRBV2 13 TGTGCCAGCTCGGGGACTGAATCGTATGGCTACACCTTC CASSGTESYGYTF